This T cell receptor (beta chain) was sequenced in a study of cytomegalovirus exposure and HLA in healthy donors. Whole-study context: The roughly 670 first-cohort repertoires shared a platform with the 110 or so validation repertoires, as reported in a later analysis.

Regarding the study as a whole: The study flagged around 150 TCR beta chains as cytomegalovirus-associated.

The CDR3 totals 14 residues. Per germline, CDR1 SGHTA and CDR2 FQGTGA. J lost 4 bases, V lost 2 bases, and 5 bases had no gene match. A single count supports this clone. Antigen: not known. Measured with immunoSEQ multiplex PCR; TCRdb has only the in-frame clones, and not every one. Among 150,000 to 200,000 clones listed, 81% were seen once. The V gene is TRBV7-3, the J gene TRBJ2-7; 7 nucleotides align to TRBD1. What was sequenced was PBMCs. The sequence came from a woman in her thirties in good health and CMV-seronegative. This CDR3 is CASSLSGGTYEQYF. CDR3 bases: TGTGCCAGCAGCTTATCAGGGGGTACTTACGAGCAGTACTTC.